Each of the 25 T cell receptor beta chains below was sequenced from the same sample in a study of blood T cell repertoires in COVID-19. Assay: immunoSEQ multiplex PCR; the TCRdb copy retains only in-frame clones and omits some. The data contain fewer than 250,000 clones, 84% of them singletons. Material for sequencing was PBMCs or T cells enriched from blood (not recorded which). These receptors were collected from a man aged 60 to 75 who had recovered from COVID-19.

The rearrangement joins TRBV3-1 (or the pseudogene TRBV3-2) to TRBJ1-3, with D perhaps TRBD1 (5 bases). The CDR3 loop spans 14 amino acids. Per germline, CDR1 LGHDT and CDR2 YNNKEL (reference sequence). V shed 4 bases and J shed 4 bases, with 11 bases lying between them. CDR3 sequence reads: CASSPRTKGNTIYF. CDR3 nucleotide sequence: TGTGCCAGCAGCCCCCGGACAAAGGGAAACACCATATATTTT.

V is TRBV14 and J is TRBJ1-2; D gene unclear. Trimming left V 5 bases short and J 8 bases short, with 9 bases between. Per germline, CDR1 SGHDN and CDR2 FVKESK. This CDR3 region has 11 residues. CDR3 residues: CASSAGGGYTF. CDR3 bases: TGTGCCAGCAGCGCCGGCGGGGGCTACACCTTC. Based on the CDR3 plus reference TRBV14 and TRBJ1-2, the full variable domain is EAGVTQFPSHSVIEKGQTVTLRCDPISGHDNLYWYRRVMGKEIKFLLHFVKESKQDESGMPNNRFLAERTGGTYSTLKVQPAELEDSGVYFCASSAGGGYTFGSGTRLTVV.

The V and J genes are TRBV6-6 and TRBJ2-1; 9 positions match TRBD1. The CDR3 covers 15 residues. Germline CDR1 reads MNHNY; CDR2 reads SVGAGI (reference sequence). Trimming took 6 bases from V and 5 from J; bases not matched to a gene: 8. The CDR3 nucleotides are TGTGCCAGCAGCCGGCGGGACAGGGATGACAATGAGCAGTTCTTC. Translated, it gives CASSRRDRDDNEQFF.

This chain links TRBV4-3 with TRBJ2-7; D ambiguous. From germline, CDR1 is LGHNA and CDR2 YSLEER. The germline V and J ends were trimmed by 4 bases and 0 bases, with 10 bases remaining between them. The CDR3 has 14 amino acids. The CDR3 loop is CASSPQVGSYEQYF. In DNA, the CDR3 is TGCGCCAGCAGCCCTCAGGTTGGCTCCTACGAGCAGTACTTC.

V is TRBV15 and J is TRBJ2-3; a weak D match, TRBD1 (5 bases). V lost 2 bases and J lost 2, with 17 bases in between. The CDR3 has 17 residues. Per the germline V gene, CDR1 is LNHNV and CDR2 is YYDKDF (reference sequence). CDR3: CATSRSQVPTITDTQYF. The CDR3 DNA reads TGTGCCACCAGCAGATCACAGGTCCCAACAATCACAGATACGCAGTATTTT.

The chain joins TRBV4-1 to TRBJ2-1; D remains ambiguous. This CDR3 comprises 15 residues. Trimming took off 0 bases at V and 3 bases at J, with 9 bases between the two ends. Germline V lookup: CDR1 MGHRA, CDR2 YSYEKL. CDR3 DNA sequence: TGCGCCAGCAGCCAAGAACTACAAGTCTACAATGAGCAGTTCTTC. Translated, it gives CASSQELQVYNEQFF.

The CDR3 is CASSLGTSGFYEQYF. CDR3 bases: TGTGCCAGCAGCTTGGGGACTAGCGGTTTTTACGAGCAGTACTTC. This chain uses TRBV9 with TRBJ2-7; 11 nucleotides agree with TRBD2. J gave up 4 bases and V 4 bases, and 7 bases lay outside the gene matches. CDR3 length: 15 residues. Germline V gene sequence: CDR1 SGDLS, CDR2 YYNGEE. Full variable domain (rest looked up from reference TRBV9 and TRBJ2-7): DSGVTQTPKHLITATGQRVTLRCSPRSGDLSVYWYQQSLDQGLQFLIQYYNGEERAKGNILERFSAQQFPDLHSELNLSSLELGDSALYFCASSLGTSGFYEQYFGPGTRLTVT.

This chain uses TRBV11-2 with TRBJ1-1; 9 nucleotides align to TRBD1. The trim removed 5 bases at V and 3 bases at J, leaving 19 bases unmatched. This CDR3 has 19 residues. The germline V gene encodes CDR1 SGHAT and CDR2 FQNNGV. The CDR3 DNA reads TGTGCCAGCAGCCACTTACGCCCTTACAGGGGGCGGGGGGACACTGAAGCTTTCTTT. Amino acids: CASSHLRPYRGRGDTEAFF.

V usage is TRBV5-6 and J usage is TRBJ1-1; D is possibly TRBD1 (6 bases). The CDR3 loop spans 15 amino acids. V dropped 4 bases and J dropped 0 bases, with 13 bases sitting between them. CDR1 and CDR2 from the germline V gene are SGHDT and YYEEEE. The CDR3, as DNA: TGTGCCAGCAGCGTGGACAGCCGTCTGAACACTGAAGCTTTCTTT. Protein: CASSVDSRLNTEAFF.

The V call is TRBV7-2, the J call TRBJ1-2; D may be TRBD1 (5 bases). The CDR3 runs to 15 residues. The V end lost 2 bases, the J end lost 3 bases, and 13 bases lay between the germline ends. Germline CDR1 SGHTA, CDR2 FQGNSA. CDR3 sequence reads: CASSLRTNTHYGYTF. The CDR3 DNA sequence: TGTGCCAGCAGCTTAAGGACAAACACCCACTATGGCTACACCTTC. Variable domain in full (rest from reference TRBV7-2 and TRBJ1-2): GAGVSQSPSNKVTEKGKDVELRCDPISGHTALYWYRQSLGQGLEFLIYFQGNSAPDKSGLPSDRFSAERTGGSVSTLTIQRTQQEDSAVYLCASSLRTNTHYGYTFGSGTRLTVV.

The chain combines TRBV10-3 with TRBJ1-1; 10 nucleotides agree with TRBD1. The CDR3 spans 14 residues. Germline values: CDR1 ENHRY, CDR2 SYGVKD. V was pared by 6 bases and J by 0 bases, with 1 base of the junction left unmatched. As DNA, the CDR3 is TGTGCCATCAGGGGGACAGGGGTGAACACTGAAGCTTTCTTT. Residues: CAIRGTGVNTEAFF.

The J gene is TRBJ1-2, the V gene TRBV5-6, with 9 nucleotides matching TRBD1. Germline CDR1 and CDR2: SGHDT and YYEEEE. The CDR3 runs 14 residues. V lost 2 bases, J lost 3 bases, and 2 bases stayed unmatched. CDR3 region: CASSFTGGDYGYTF. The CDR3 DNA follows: TGTGCCAGCAGCTTCACAGGGGGCGACTATGGCTACACCTTC.

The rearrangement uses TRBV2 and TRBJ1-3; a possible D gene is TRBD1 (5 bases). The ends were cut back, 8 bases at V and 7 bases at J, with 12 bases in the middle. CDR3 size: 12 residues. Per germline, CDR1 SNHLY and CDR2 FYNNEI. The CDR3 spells CASGDSGNTIYF. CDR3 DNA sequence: TGTGCCAGCGGAGACAGTGGGAACACCATATATTTT.

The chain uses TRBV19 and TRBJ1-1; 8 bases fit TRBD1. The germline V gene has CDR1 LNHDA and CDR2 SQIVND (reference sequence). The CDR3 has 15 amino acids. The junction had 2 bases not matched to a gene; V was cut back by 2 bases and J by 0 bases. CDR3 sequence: CASSIQGAMNTEAFF. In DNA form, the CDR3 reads TGTGCCAGTAGTATACAGGGGGCGATGAACACTGAAGCTTTCTTT.

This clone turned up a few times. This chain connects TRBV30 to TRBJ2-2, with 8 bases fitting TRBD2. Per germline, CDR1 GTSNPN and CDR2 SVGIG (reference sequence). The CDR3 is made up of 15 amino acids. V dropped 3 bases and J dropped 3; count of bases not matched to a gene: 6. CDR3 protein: CAWRSGGLHTGELFF. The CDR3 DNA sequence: TGTGCCTGGAGATCGGGGGGGCTACACACCGGGGAGCTGTTTTTT.

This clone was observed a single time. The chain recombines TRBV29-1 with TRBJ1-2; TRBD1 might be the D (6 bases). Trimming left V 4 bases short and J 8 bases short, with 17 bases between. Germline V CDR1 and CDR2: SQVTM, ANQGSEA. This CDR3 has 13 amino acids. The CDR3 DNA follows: TGCAGCGTTGGAGGGGACACCCAGCGGGGCTACACCTTC. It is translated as CSVGGDTQRGYTF.

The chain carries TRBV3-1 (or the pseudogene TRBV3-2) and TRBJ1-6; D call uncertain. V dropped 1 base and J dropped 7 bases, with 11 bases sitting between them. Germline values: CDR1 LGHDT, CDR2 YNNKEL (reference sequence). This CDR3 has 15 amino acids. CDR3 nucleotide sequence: TGTGCCAGCAGCCAAGTCGACGGGAAAAATTCACCCCTCCACTTT. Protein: CASSQVDGKNSPLHF.

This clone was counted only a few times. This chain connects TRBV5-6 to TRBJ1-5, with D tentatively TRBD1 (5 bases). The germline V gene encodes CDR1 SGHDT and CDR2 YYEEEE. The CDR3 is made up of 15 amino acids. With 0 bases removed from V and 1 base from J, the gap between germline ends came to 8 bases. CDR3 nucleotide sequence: TGTGCCAGCAGCTTGGGACGGGGGAGCAATCAGCCCCAGCATTTT. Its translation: CASSLGRGSNQPQHF.

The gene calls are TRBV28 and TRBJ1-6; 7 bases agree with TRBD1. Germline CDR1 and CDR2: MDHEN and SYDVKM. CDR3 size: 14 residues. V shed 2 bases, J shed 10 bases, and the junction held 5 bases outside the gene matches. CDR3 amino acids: CASSLGRGLSPLHF. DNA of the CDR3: TGTGCCAGCAGTTTAGGCAGGGGGTTATCACCCCTCCACTTT. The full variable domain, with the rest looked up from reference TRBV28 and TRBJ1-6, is DVKVTQSSRYLVKRTGEKVFLECVQDMDHENMFWYRQDPGLGLRLIYFSYDVKMKEKGDIPEGYSVSREKKERFSLILESASTNQTSMYLCASSLGRGLSPLHFGNGTRLTVT.

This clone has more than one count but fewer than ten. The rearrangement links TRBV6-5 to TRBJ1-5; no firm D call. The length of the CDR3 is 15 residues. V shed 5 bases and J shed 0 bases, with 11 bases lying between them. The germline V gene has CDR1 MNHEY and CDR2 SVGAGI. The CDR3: CASSTEIYSNQPQHF. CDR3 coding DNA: TGTGCCAGCAGTACAGAAATATATAGCAATCAGCCCCAGCATTTT.

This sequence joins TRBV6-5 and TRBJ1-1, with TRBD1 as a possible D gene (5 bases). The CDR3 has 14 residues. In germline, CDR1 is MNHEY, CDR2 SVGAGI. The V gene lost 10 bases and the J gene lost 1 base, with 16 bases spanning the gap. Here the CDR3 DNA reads TGTGCCACCACCAGCGGGGGGAGGAACACTGAAGCTTTCTTT. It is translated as CATTSGGRNTEAFF.

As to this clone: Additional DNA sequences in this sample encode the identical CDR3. CDR3 coding DNA: TGTGCCAGCAGTGACAGGGTTGATCAGCCCCAGCATTTT. It specifies CASSDRVDQPQHF. The gene calls are TRBV2 and TRBJ1-5; tentatively, D is TRBD1 (5 bases). From germline, CDR1 is SNHLY and CDR2 FYNNEI. Trimming shortened V by 3 bases and J by 5 bases, and 8 bases separated the two germline ends. CDR3 length: 13 amino acids.

CDR3 sequence: CASSSGRMGRNTEAFF. In DNA form, the CDR3 reads TGTGCCAGCAGCTCCGGAAGAATGGGCAGGAACACTGAAGCTTTCTTT. This chain uses TRBV13 with TRBJ1-1, with no clear D. The CDR3 length is 16 residues. The V gene's germline CDR1 is PRHDT and CDR2 FYEKMQ (reference sequence). V shed 4 bases and J shed 1 base, with 16 bases lying between them.

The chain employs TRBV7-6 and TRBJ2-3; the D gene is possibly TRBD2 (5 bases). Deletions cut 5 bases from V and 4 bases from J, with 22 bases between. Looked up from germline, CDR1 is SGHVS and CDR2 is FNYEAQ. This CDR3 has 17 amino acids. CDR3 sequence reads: CASSRPGFGLAPDTQYF. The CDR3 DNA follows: TGTGCCAGCAGCCGCCCGGGGTTCGGCCTAGCCCCAGATACGCAGTATTTT.

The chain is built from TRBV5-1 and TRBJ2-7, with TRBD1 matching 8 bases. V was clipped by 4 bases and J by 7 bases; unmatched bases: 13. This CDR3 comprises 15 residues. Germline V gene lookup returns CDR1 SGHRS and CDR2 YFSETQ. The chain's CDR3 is CASSPGTGGHTEQYF. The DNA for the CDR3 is TGCGCCAGCAGCCCGGGAACAGGGGGACATACGGAGCAGTACTTC.